The clone carrying this T cell receptor beta chain qualifies as large (0.1 to 1%). The data were obtained in a study of lung T cells in sarcoidosis with Löfgren's syndrome. TCRdb reprocessed the reads via MiXCR and lists one record per CDR3 protein. The repertoire holds around 2,000 distinct CDR3 sequences, with roughly 20% as singletons. This CDR3 has 11 amino acids. Germline V lookup: CDR1 MRHNA, CDR2 SNTAGT. The V end lost 10 bases, the J end lost 4 bases, and 10 bases lay between the germline ends. This sequence originates from a human donor with sarcoidosis (Löfgren's syndrome or another form), or a control subject (not recorded which). The specimen was CD4+ T cells from bronchoalveolar lavage. The chain employs TRBV6-4 and TRBJ1-1, with D tentatively TRBD1 (6 bases). In DNA, the CDR3 is TGTGCCACCTCAGGGGCCACTGAAGCTTTCTTT. Translation gives CATSGATEAFF.